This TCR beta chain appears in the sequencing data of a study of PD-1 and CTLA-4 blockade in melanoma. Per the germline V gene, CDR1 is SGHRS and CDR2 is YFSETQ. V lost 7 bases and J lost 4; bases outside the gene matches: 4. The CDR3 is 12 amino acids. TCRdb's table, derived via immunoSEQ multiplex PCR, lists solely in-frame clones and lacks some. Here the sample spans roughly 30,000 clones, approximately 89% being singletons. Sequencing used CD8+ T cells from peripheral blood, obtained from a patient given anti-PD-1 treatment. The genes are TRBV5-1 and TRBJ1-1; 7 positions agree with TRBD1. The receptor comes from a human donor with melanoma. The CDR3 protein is CASGQGGTEAFF. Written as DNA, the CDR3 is TGCGCCAGCGGCCAGGGGGGCACTGAAGCTTTCTTT.